A selection of T cell receptor beta chains follows, all from one sample in a study of Ad26.COV2.S vaccination and SARS-CoV-2 variants. Using immunoSEQ multiplex PCR, the repertoire was profiled, and TCRdb retains in-frame clones only, with some absent. The sample has 300,000 to 400,000 clones; more than 85% are singletons. The specimen was peripheral blood, collected in a trial of Ad26.COV2.S vaccine versus placebo. These TCRs come from a person between 18 and 65 years old who received the Ad26.COV2.S COVID-19 vaccine or a placebo. Both conserved end residues are part of each CDR3. A D gene is named only where the DNA matches it firmly. Some rows mark clone size as missing; the rest say once, few, many or name a class of expanded clone.

V gene	D gene	clone size	J gene	CDR3 protein	CDR3 DNA
TRBV28	TRBD2	-	TRBJ2-1	CASSLGLGLAESSYNEQFF	TGTGCCAGCAGTTTAGGATTAGGGCTAGCGGAAAGCTCCTACAATGAGCAGTTCTTC
TRBV7-9	TRBD1	-	TRBJ2-3	CASSPWTGGLADTQYF	TGTGCCAGCAGCCCGTGGACAGGGGGCCTCGCAGATACGCAGTATTTT
TRBV4-1	-	-	TRBJ2-2	CASSHGPGGGELFF	TGCGCCAGCAGCCATGGCCCGGGTGGCGGGGAGCTGTTTTTT
TRBV7-8	TRBD1	once	TRBJ2-1	CASSQWDRGYSYNEQFF	TGTGCCAGCAGCCAATGGGACAGGGGGTACTCCTACAATGAGCAGTTCTTC
TRBV28	-	-	TRBJ1-3	CASSLLGRLSGNTIYF	TGTGCCAGCAGTCTCCTCGGGCGGCTCTCTGGAAACACCATATATTTT
TRBV28	TRBD1	-	TRBJ1-6	CATRQGRNSPLHF	TGTGCCACCCGACAGGGGCGGAATTCACCCCTCCACTTT
TRBV7-9	TRBD1	few	TRBJ1-4	CASSSPRTGGDEKLFF	TGTGCCAGCAGCTCGCCACGGACAGGGGGTGATGAAAAACTGTTTTTT
TRBV27	-	few	TRBJ1-1	CASSQGENTEAFF	TGTGCCAGCAGTCAGGGAGAGAACACTGAAGCTTTCTTT
TRBV30	TRBD1	-	TRBJ1-5	CAWSPGTGVQPQHF	TGTGCCTGGAGTCCCGGGACAGGGGTCCAGCCCCAGCATTTT
TRBV7-2	TRBD1	-	TRBJ1-3	CASSLEGADSGNTIYF	TGTGCCAGCAGCTTAGAGGGGGCAGACTCTGGAAACACCATATATTTT
TRBV27	-	-	TRBJ1-2	CASSLEGHYGYTF	TGTGCCAGCAGTTTAGAAGGTCATTATGGCTACACCTTC
TRBV7-9	TRBD1	once	TRBJ2-5	CASSPVQGGSETQYF	TGTGCCAGCAGCCCGGTGCAAGGGGGCAGCGAGACCCAGTACTTC
TRBV4-1	TRBD2	-	TRBJ2-1	CASSQRGTGTSGRPYNEQFF	TGCGCCAGCAGCCAACGGGGAACCGGGACTAGCGGGAGGCCCTACAATGAGCAGTTCTTC
TRBV5-1	-	-	TRBJ1-4	CASRIDRNEKLFF	TGCGCCAGCCGAATCGACAGGAATGAAAAACTGTTTTTT
TRBV21-1	-	-	TRBJ1-4	CASSKGSMKGRSEMATNEKLFF	TGTGCCAGCAGCAAAGGGTCGATGAAGGGACGGTCGGAGATGGCAACTAATGAAAAACTGTTTTTT
TRBV28	TRBD1	-	TRBJ2-2	CASSTGQGASGELFF	TGTGCCAGCAGTACGGGACAGGGGGCTTCCGGGGAGCTGTTTTTT
TRBV7-2	TRBD2	-	TRBJ2-5	CASSLVSGGAQETQYF	TGTGCCAGCAGCTTAGTCAGCGGGGGGGCCCAAGAGACCCAGTACTTC
TRBV11-2	-	-	TRBJ2-7	CASSSRQRYDEQYF	TGTGCCAGCAGCTCCCGACAGAGGTATGACGAGCAGTACTTC
TRBV9	TRBD2	-	TRBJ2-2	CASSLLADTGELFF	TGTGCCAGCAGTTTACTAGCGGACACCGGGGAGCTGTTTTTT
TRBV29-1	-	-	TRBJ1-1	CSVGRGGTEAFF	TGCAGCGTTGGGAGAGGCGGCACTGAAGCTTTCTTT
TRBV7-9	-	-	TRBJ2-3	CASRLLASDTQYF	TGTGCCAGCAGATTACTAGCTTCAGATACGCAGTATTTT
TRBV7-9	-	-	TRBJ1-3	CASSLRRGSGNTIYF	TGTGCCAGCAGCTTAAGAAGGGGCTCTGGAAACACCATATATTTT
TRBV6-6	-	-	TRBJ1-5	CASTEWGNQPQHF	TGTGCCAGCACCGAATGGGGGAATCAGCCCCAGCATTTT
TRBV18	TRBD1	-	TRBJ2-2	CASSPLTGGGTGELFF	TGTGCCAGCTCACCACTCACAGGGGGAGGCACCGGGGAGCTGTTTTTT
TRBV3-1/TRBV3-2	TRBD1	-	TRBJ1-2	CASSRGDRGLGYTF	TGTGCCAGCAGCCGAGGGGACAGGGGGCTTGGCTACACCTTC
TRBV28	-	-	TRBJ2-7	CASTRDTERYTYEQYF	TGTGCCAGCACCCGGGACACGGAACGCTATACCTACGAGCAGTACTTC
TRBV7-9	TRBD1	once	TRBJ2-7	CASSPGTVTGKGTLYEQYF	TGTGCCAGCAGCCCAGGTACCGTGACAGGGAAAGGCACGCTCTACGAGCAGTACTTC
TRBV28	-	-	TRBJ1-1	CASSGGLTEAFF	TGTGCCAGCAGTGGAGGACTCACTGAAGCTTTCTTT
TRBV6-5	TRBD1	-	TRBJ1-2	CASRRGQNYGYTF	TGTGCCAGCAGGAGGGGACAGAACTATGGCTACACCTTC
TRBV3-1/TRBV3-2	-	-	TRBJ2-1	CASSQASYNEQFF	TGTGCCAGCAGCCAAGCCTCCTACAATGAGCAGTTCTTC
TRBV7-2	TRBD2	-	TRBJ2-1	CASSLAPAGEGNEQFF	TGTGCCAGCAGCTTAGCCCCAGCGGGGGAGGGAAATGAGCAGTTCTTC
TRBV21-1	-	-	TRBJ2-5	CASSTGLAGGNF	TGTGCCAGCAGCACCGGACTAGCGGGAGGTAACTTC
TRBV18	-	-	TRBJ1-2	CASSPGQDYGYTF	TGTGCCAGCTCTCCGGGACAAGACTATGGCTACACCTTC
TRBV28	-	-	TRBJ2-1	CASRAGPSSYNEQFF	TGTGCCAGCAGGGCAGGGCCCAGCTCCTACAATGAGCAGTTCTTC
TRBV5-4	TRBD2	-	TRBJ2-6	CASSLGAGAVSGANVLTF	TGTGCCAGCAGCTTAGGAGCGGGGGCCGTCTCTGGGGCCAACGTCCTGACTTTC
TRBV24-1	TRBD2	-	TRBJ2-7	CATSGLTSGGIYEQYF	TGTGCCACCAGTGGCCTGACTAGCGGGGGAATCTACGAGCAGTACTTC
TRBV4-3	-	-	TRBJ2-3	CASSHGPLSTDTQYF	TGCGCCAGCAGCCACGGCCCTTTGAGCACAGATACGCAGTATTTT
TRBV19	TRBD1	-	TRBJ1-3	CASSPRTGSSGNTIYF	TGTGCCAGTAGTCCACGGACAGGGAGCTCTGGAAACACCATATATTTT
TRBV28	TRBD1	-	TRBJ1-4	CASRSGGQEKLFF	TGTGCCAGCAGGTCAGGGGGTCAGGAAAAACTGTTTTTT
TRBV9	-	-	TRBJ1-1	CASSLTGTSTEAFF	TGTGCCAGCAGCCTTACAGGTACCTCGACTGAAGCTTTCTTT
TRBV29-1	TRBD2	-	TRBJ2-1	CSVFSTSGRGPDPNEQFF	TGCAGCGTTTTCTCGACTAGCGGGAGGGGCCCCGATCCGAATGAGCAGTTCTTC
TRBV6-2/TRBV6-3	-	-	TRBJ1-4	CASSNRRGFLTNEKLFF	TGTGCCAGCAGCAACCGACGTGGGTTTTTGACTAATGAAAAACTGTTTTTT
TRBV5-4	-	-	TRBJ2-5	CASSLKERRGETQYF	TGTGCCAGCAGCTTGAAGGAAAGGAGAGGGGAGACCCAGTACTTC
TRBV12-3/TRBV12-4	-	few	TRBJ2-5	CASSLGETQYF	TGTGCCAGCAGTTTGGGGGAGACCCAGTACTTC
TRBV7-9	TRBD1	once	TRBJ2-7	CASSRFNIRDRAYEQYF	TGTGCCAGCAGCCGATTTAACATCCGGGACAGAGCCTACGAGCAGTACTTC
TRBV18	TRBD1	-	TRBJ2-7	CASSPFDRAGNYEQYF	TGTGCCAGCTCACCTTTCGACAGGGCGGGCAACTACGAGCAGTACTTC
TRBV6-1	-	-	TRBJ2-7	CASSDGRETYEQYF	TGTGCCAGCAGTGATGGCCGGGAAACCTACGAGCAGTACTTC
TRBV9	TRBD2	-	TRBJ2-1	CASSALTSPYGNEQFF	TGTGCCAGCAGCGCCTTGACTAGCCCGTACGGCAATGAGCAGTTCTTC
TRBV10-1	TRBD1	once	TRBJ2-7	CASGQGDSYEQYF	TGCGCCAGCGGCCAGGGGGATTCCTACGAGCAGTACTTC
TRBV28	-	once	TRBJ2-7	CASSLGGANSYEQYF	TGTGCCAGCAGTTTAGGGGGGGCGAACTCCTACGAGCAGTACTTC
TRBV6-2/TRBV6-3	TRBD1	-	TRBJ2-2	CASSSRGTGINTGELFF	TGTGCCAGCAGTTCCCGTGGGACAGGGATTAACACCGGGGAGCTGTTTTTT
TRBV19	-	-	TRBJ1-2	CASSIFWGGTNYGYTF	TGTGCCAGTAGTATATTTTGGGGAGGGACAAACTATGGCTACACCTTC
TRBV28	TRBD2	-	TRBJ2-5	CASSFTSGVGETQYF	TGTGCCAGCAGTTTCACTAGCGGGGTGGGGGAGACCCAGTACTTC
TRBV19	TRBD1	-	TRBJ2-1	CASRTGGYNEQFF	TGTGCCAGTCGGACAGGGGGCTACAATGAGCAGTTCTTC
TRBV30	-	once	TRBJ2-2	CAWSGSFTGELFF	TGTGCCTGGAGTGGCAGCTTTACCGGGGAGCTGTTTTTT
TRBV10-3	-	-	TRBJ2-1	CAISGLTGYNEQFF	TGTGCCATCAGTGGCCTTACAGGGTACAATGAGCAGTTCTTC
TRBV14	-	-	TRBJ2-1	CASSQSTTTEQFF	TGTGCCAGCAGCCAAAGTACGACAACGGAGCAGTTCTTC
TRBV2	-	-	TRBJ2-7	CASSEGYGNYEQYF	TGTGCCAGCAGTGAAGGGTACGGGAACTACGAGCAGTACTTC